The 18 T cell receptor beta chains listed next were all sequenced from one sample in a study of T cells in Graves' hyperthyroidism and ophthalmopathy (dated by TCRdb to between 2017 and 2020). Libraries were built with multiplex PCR. The sequencer was an Illumina HiSeq 2000. TCR beta CDR3 regions were amplified from RNA transcripts. The TCR CDR3 was subjected to a first round of RT-PCR using the HTBI primer set and the Qiagen OneStep RT-PCR kit. TCRdb took the public reads, trimmed them with fastp at Q25, ran MiXCR for clone calling and kept in-frame beta chains. Duplicate CDR3 protein sequences are folded into a single record with the most common DNA and genes. The sample includes 500,000 to 650,000 distinct CDR3 sequences, with about 15% observed a single time. The ten largest clonotypes hold roughly an eighth of the sample. Material: blood. All receptors derive from a woman between 50 and 59 years old with Graves' ophthalmopathy.

This clonotype came up a few times. The chain couples TRBV20-1 to TRBJ1-6, with D possibly TRBD1 on 5 matching bases. Germline CDR1 DFQATT, CDR2 SNEGSKA (reference sequence). V gave up 2 bases and J gave up 8 bases, with 19 bases separating them. This CDR3 region has 16 residues. CDR3 bases: TGCAGTGCTAGAAAACAGGATGGTAGGATAGATTCACCCCTCCACTTT. This translates into CSARKQDGRIDSPLHF.

This clonotype was observed at least ten times. The chain combines TRBV28 with TRBJ2-2; the match to TRBD2 covers 7 bases. Losses at the gene ends were 7 bases for V and 7 bases for J; bases not matched to a gene: 9. This CDR3 is 14 amino acids long. Germline assignment: CDR1 MDHEN and CDR2 SYDVKM. Written as DNA, the CDR3 is TGTGCCAGCAAGTACGCGGGAGTTGTCGGGGAGCTGTTTTTT. It specifies CASKYAGVVGELFF.

The chain couples TRBV6-1 to TRBJ1-2, with 10 bases fitting TRBD1. Germline trimming cut 3 bases from V and 3 bases from J; bases unmatched to any gene: 4. Germline CDR1 reads MNHNS; CDR2 reads SASEGT. The CDR3 consists of 15 residues. The CDR3 DNA reads TGTGCCAGCAGTGACATCGGGACAGGGGACTATGGCTACACCTTC. It is translated as CASSDIGTGDYGYTF.

This clonotype was seen repeatedly, ten times or more. The V and J genes are TRBV4-3 and TRBJ2-1; TRBD1 might be the D (5 bases). Trimming pared 4 bases from V and 0 bases from J, leaving 7 bases between. This CDR3 has 14 residues. Germline lookup yields CDR1 LGHNA and CDR2 YSLEER. CDR3 region: CASSRTSSYNEQFF. DNA of the CDR3: TGCGCCAGCAGCCGGACAAGCTCCTACAATGAGCAGTTCTTC.

The table lists this clonotype with many counts. The V call is TRBV6-2 or TRBV6-3, the J call TRBJ2-7; 7 bases map to TRBD1. Germline values: CDR1 MNHEY, CDR2 SVGEGT. The V segment lost 0 bases and the J segment 0 bases; nucleotides outside the gene matches: 14. The CDR3 extends over 19 amino acids. DNA for the CDR3: TGTGCCAGCAGTTACTCCTGGGGACAGCTAACTTGGATCTCCTACGAGCAGTACTTC. Its translation: CASSYSWGQLTWISYEQYF.

Details on this clonotype: Germline and junction disagree at one end, which may indicate a read error. This sequence joins TRBV28 and TRBJ2-7; 8 nucleotides agree with TRBD2. The CDR3 is made up of 14 amino acids. From germline, CDR1 is MDHEN and CDR2 SYDVKM. CDR3 sequence: CVSRTSGSSYEQYF. The CDR3 DNA reads as TGTGTCAGCAGGACAAGCGGGAGCTCCTACGAGCAGTACTTC.

This clonotype was observed a handful of times. The J gene is TRBJ2-7, the V gene TRBV15; no firm D call. Deletions cut 1 base from V and 7 bases from J, with 8 bases between. Per germline, CDR1 LNHNV and CDR2 YYDKDF (reference sequence). The CDR3 has 12 residues. CDR3 DNA: TGTGCCACCAGCAGAGTAAGGTCGGAGCAGTACTTC. It yields the protein CATSRVRSEQYF.

The chain combines TRBV27 with TRBJ2-1; D is unresolved. V dropped 2 bases and J dropped 5 bases, with 7 bases sitting between them. Germline V gene lookup returns CDR1 MNHEY and CDR2 SMNVEV (reference sequence). The CDR3 has 13 residues. The CDR3 is CASSLRRDNEQFF. CDR3 DNA sequence: TGTGCCAGCAGTTTACGTAGAGACAATGAGCAGTTCTTC.

This clonotype was seen ten or more times. This chain uses TRBV7-2 with TRBJ2-7; TRBD1 aligns across 9 bases. V gave up 6 bases and J gave up 6 bases; unmatched junction bases: 12. CDR3 size: 15 residues. CDR1 and CDR2 from the germline V gene are SGHTA and FQGNSA. CDR3 sequence reads: CASSITPGQGSEQYF. The CDR3 nucleotides are TGTGCCAGCAGTATTACTCCGGGACAGGGATCCGAGCAGTACTTC.

At least ten counts were recorded for this clonotype. V and J are TRBV28 and TRBJ2-3, with 9 bases fitting TRBD1. CDR1 is MDHEN, CDR2 SYDVKM, per germline. The CDR3 length is 15 residues. Trimming cost V 6 bases and J 3 bases; bases outside gene matches: 7. CDR3 region: CASRIKGTGTDTQYF. CDR3 in DNA: TGTGCCAGCAGGATAAAAGGGACAGGGACAGATACGCAGTATTTT.

In its sample, this clonotype was seen many times. The chain has TRBV20-1 and TRBJ2-1; 11 bases line up with TRBD2. The CDR3 covers 16 residues. Germline V gene data show CDR1 as DFQATT and CDR2 as SNEGSKA (reference sequence). V was clipped by 5 bases and J by 0 bases; unmatched bases: 6. This CDR3 reads CSAFSGRASSYNEQFF. The CDR3 coding sequence is TGCAGTGCTTTTAGCGGGAGGGCAAGCTCCTACAATGAGCAGTTCTTC.

The chain is built from TRBV12-3 or TRBV12-4 and TRBJ1-2; 7 positions match TRBD1. The CDR3 runs to 13 residues. Germline trimming cut 1 base from V and 10 bases from J; bases unmatched to any gene: 6. CDR3 residues: CASSLDWTGTYTF. The CDR3 DNA sequence: TGTGCCAGCAGTTTAGACTGGACAGGAACCTACACCTTC.

Many counts were recorded for this clonotype. This chain connects TRBV7-3 to TRBJ2-1, with 7 bases aligning to TRBD1. With V trimmed by 5 bases and J by 2 bases, 9 bases remained unmatched. The CDR3 runs 16 residues. Germline-derived CDR1 and CDR2 are SGHTA and FQGTGA. The CDR3 reads CASSPETGSPYNEQFF. The CDR3 DNA sequence: TGTGCCAGCAGCCCGGAGACAGGGTCCCCCTACAATGAGCAGTTCTTC.

This clonotype was detected many times. This chain links TRBV7-8 with TRBJ2-3; TRBD2 matches 8 bases. Looked up from germline, CDR1 is SGHVS and CDR2 is FQNEAQ. V was clipped by 1 base and J by 2 bases; unmatched bases: 5. This CDR3 has 16 amino acids. The CDR3, as DNA: TGTGCCAGCAGCTTAGTGGCGGGGGGCGTCACAGATACGCAGTATTTT. Protein product: CASSLVAGGVTDTQYF.

Only a few counts were recorded for this clonotype. The chain couples TRBV19 to TRBJ2-5; no firm D call. Trimming removed 4 bases from V and 5 bases from J, with 14 bases in between. Looked up from germline, CDR1 is LNHDA and CDR2 is SQIVND (reference sequence). This CDR3 comprises 14 residues. The CDR3 region has the DNA TGTGCCAGTAGTAGGGCAGATGGATGGGAGACCCAGTACTTC. It translates to CASSRADGWETQYF.

V is TRBV4-1 and J is TRBJ2-4, with 7 bases lining up with TRBD2. CDR1 and CDR2 from the germline V gene are MGHRA and YSYEKL. CDR3 length: 19 amino acids. V dropped 0 bases and J dropped 0; count of bases not matched to a gene: 11. CDR3 residues: CASSQDISLADRAKNIQYF. DNA of the CDR3: TGCGCCAGCAGCCAAGATATAAGCCTAGCGGATCGAGCCAAAAACATTCAGTACTTC.

This sequence joins TRBV20-1 and TRBJ1-2; unclear D gene. The CDR3 extends over 13 amino acids. The germline V and J ends were trimmed by 0 bases and 3 bases, with 8 bases remaining between them. Germline CDR1 and CDR2: DFQATT and SNEGSKA (reference sequence). DNA for the CDR3: TGCAGTGCTAGAGATCTGGAGCACTATGGCTACACCTTC. It encodes CSARDLEHYGYTF.

This clonotype came up a few times. The chain carries TRBV20-1 and TRBJ2-3; D is unclear. The germline CDR1 and CDR2 sequences are DFQATT and SNEGSKA (reference sequence). CDR3 length: 15 amino acids. Trimming left V 3 bases short and J 2 bases short, with 15 bases between. CDR3 amino acids: CSARQLRRTTDTQYF. The CDR3 bases are TGCAGTGCTAGGCAGCTCCGCAGGACCACAGATACGCAGTATTTT.